The rows below give T cell receptor beta chains drawn from one sample of a study of tumor and adjacent non-tumor tissue in lung cancer. Using its own MiXCR run on the multiplex PCR reads, TCRdb lists one record per CDR3 protein. Of about 140,000 distinct CDR3 sequences listed, approximately 64% are singletons. The sequenced material came from lung tumor tissue. The receptors stem from a man aged 55-75 years with small cell lung cancer. The CDR3 runs from the conserved cysteine through the conserved F or W. D genes are given only for firm matches. The size of a clone is reported for some rows only, either as once, few or many, or as a class for expanded clones.

>TRBV20-1|TRBD1|NA|TRBJ1-2
TGCAGTGCTAAAGGACAGGGAACTTACGGCTACACGTTC
CSAKGQGTYGYTF
>TRBV6-6|TRBD1|many|TRBJ1-6
TGTGCCAGCAGCCCGCGGACAGGGTATTCACCCCTCCACTTT
CASSPRTGYSPLHF
>TRBV20-1|NA|NA|TRBJ1-2
TGCAGTGCTAGAAATCTACAAGGTAACTATGGTTACACCTTC
CSARNLQGNYGYTF
>TRBV6-5|TRBD1|NA|TRBJ1-6
TGTGCCAGCACTTATCGTACCGGGACAGGGAATTCACCCCTCCACTTT
CASTYRTGTGNSPLHF
>TRBV20-1|TRBD2|few|TRBJ2-1
TGCAGTGCTAGACGGGGACTAGCGGGCTCCTACAATGAGCAGTTCTTC
CSARRGLAGSYNEQFF
>TRBV4-2|TRBD2|many|TRBJ2-4
TGTGCCAGCAGCCAAGTTGTTAGCGGGGACATTCAGTACTTC
CASSQVVSGDIQYF
>TRBV28|NA|many|TRBJ2-7
TGTGCCACGGACAGTACCTCCTACGAGCAGTACTTC
CATDSTSYEQYF
>TRBV11-2|NA|NA|TRBJ2-1
TGTGCCAGCAGCACCGAGTGGCAGTGGAAAGGAGAGCAGTTCTTC
CASSTEWQWKGEQFF
>TRBV13|TRBD1|NA|TRBJ2-1
TGTGCCAACAGCTTAGGGGACAGGGTGTTCTTC
CANSLGDRVFF
>TRBV6-6|TRBD1|NA|TRBJ1-4
TGTGCCAGCAGTCACAGGCTAACAGGGGGTGAAAAACTGTTTTTT
CASSHRLTGGEKLFF
>TRBV12-5|TRBD1|few|TRBJ2-1
TGTGCTAGTGGTTTCCCTCCGGGACAGTACAATGAGCAGTTCTTC
CASGFPPGQYNEQFF
>TRBV11-1|TRBD1|few|TRBJ2-1
TGTGCCGGCAGCCTGGGACAGGGGGCTGAAATTGAGCAGTTCTTC
CAGSLGQGAEIEQFF
>TRBV12-3/TRBV12-4|NA|NA|TRBJ2-3
TGTGCCAGCAGTTTTCTGGTAGATACGCAGTATTTT
CASSFLVDTQYF
>TRBV10-3|NA|NA|TRBJ2-1
TGTGCCATCAGCGACCGTGACCGGATTAGCTCCTACAATAAGCAGTTCTTC
CAISDRDRISSYNKQFF
>TRBV4-1|NA|few|TRBJ1-2
TGCGCCAGCAGCCAAGATATCACAGGGATGCGTGGCTACACCTTC
CASSQDITGMRGYTF
>TRBV29-1|NA|many|TRBJ1-4
TGCAGCGTTGGGGACGGCCCTAATGAAAAACTGTTTTTT
CSVGDGPNEKLFF
>TRBV12-3/TRBV12-4|NA|NA|TRBJ1-3
TGTGCCAGCAGTCACAGGGTTGATGGGGGAAACACCATATATTTT
CASSHRVDGGNTIYF
>TRBV28|NA|NA|TRBJ1-1
TGTGCCAGCACCGCCCTAGCTACGAACACTGAAGCTTTCTTT
CASTALATNTEAFF
>TRBV20-1|NA|many|TRBJ2-1
TGCAGTGGAGTACGAGGCGCGCAAAATGAGCAGTTCTTC
CSGVRGAQNEQFF
>TRBV4-2|TRBD2|NA|TRBJ2-1
TGTGCCAGCAGCCAAGACCCGAGGACTAGTGGGAGGGCCCTCCACAATGAGCAGTTCTTC
CASSQDPRTSGRALHNEQFF
>TRBV6-2/TRBV6-3|NA|NA|TRBJ1-2
TGTGCGAGCATATACGACAGGAGCTATGGCTACACCTTC
CASIYDRSYGYTF
>TRBV6-1|NA|NA|TRBJ2-3
TGTGCCAGGTCCTGGGAAATCGGCACAGATACGCAGTATTTT
CARSWEIGTDTQYF
>TRBV13|NA|many|TRBJ2-1
TGTGCCAGCAGCTTACAGGACTACAATGAGCAGTTCTTC
CASSLQDYNEQFF
>TRBV28|NA|NA|TRBJ1-5
TGTGCCAGCAGTATTTCGGGCTCTCAGGGCAATCAGCCCCAGCATTTT
CASSISGSQGNQPQHF
>TRBV20-1|TRBD2|NA|TRBJ2-1
TGCAGTGCTCTCGGACTAGCGGGCTTATCCTACAATGAGCAGTTCTTC
CSALGLAGLSYNEQFF
>TRBV20-1|NA|many|TRBJ2-1
TGCAGTGCTAGAGACCAGTCCCCTTTAACGTACAATGAGCAGTTCTTC
CSARDQSPLTYNEQFF
>TRBV20-1|NA|NA|TRBJ1-4
TGCAGTGCTAGAGAGCGGGGTAGTGAAATACTGCTTTTT
CSARERGSEILLF
>TRBV28|NA|NA|TRBJ2-2
TGTGCCGGCACTTTCCCCGGGGAGCTGTTTTTT
CAGTFPGELFF
>TRBV6-6|TRBD2|NA|TRBJ2-6
TGTGCCAGCAGTTACGCGGCGGGAGTAACTGGGGCCAACGTCCTGACTTTC
CASSYAAGVTGANVLTF
>TRBV4-2|NA|NA|TRBJ1-4
TGTACCAGCAGCCGAGGAGGTACTGATGAAAAACTGTTTTTT
CTSSRGGTDEKLFF
>TRBV4-1|TRBD2|many|TRBJ2-2
TGCGCCAGCAGCCCCGGACTAGCGGGGAACACCGGGGAGCTGTTTTTT
CASSPGLAGNTGELFF
>TRBV13|NA|NA|TRBJ1-2
TGTGCCAGCAGGTTAAGGTACTATGGCTACACTTTC
CASRLRYYGYTF
>TRBV11-3|TRBD1|NA|TRBJ2-7
TGTGTCAGCATCCGACAGGGCTATTACGAGCAGTATTTC
CVSIRQGYYEQYF
>TRBV20-1|NA|few|TRBJ2-5
TGCAGTGCCAGGGGGGGTGGAGGGGAGACCCAGTACTTC
CSARGGGGETQYF
>TRBV11-2|NA|NA|TRBJ2-6
TGTGCCAGCAGCTCAACAGACCGACAGTGCTCTGGGGCCAAGGTCCTGACTTTC
CASSSTDRQCSGAKVLTF
>TRBV11-3|TRBD2|NA|TRBJ2-7
TGTGTCAGCAGCTACCTAGCGGGAGCTGGATCCTACGAGCAGTACTTC
CVSSYLAGAGSYEQYF
>TRBV6-2/TRBV6-3|TRBD1|NA|TRBJ2-2
TGTGCCAGCAGTTACGCGAGACAGGGGGCTACCGGGGAGCTGTTTTTT
CASSYARQGATGELFF
>TRBV7-8|TRBD2|NA|TRBJ2-7
TGTGCCAGAAGCCAGGTGCTAGCGGGAGTGGGCGAGCAGTACTTC
CARSQVLAGVGEQYF
>TRBV5-4|NA|many|TRBJ2-3
TGTGCCAGCAGCACCTACCCAGATACGCAGTATTTT
CASSTYPDTQYF
>TRBV29-1|TRBD2|NA|TRBJ2-1
TGCAGCGTTGGACTAGCGGGAAGTAAGGCGGATCAGCACTTCTTC
CSVGLAGSKADQHFF
>TRBV12-3/TRBV12-4|NA|NA|TRBJ2-2
TGTGCCAGCAACCTGAACGGGGGCGCCGGGGAGCTGTTTTTT
CASNLNGGAGELFF
>TRBV24-1|NA|NA|TRBJ1-4
TGTGTCACCAGTGATTTAACTGAAAAACTGTTTTTT
CVTSDLTEKLFF
>TRBV29-1|NA|many|TRBJ2-3
TGCAGCGTTGAGGAAAGCACAGATACGCAGTATTTT
CSVEESTDTQYF
>TRBV11-2|TRBD1|NA|TRBJ1-2
TGTGCCAGCAGCTTCGACAGGGACTATGACCACACCTTC
CASSFDRDYDHTF
>TRBV6-5|TRBD2|many|TRBJ2-1
TGTGCCAGCAGTTACGGGGGGGTAAAGCAGTTCTTC
CASSYGGVKQFF
>TRBV7-9|NA|once|TRBJ2-1
TGTGCCAGCAGCTTAGTGTCGTACAGGAACAATGAGCAGTTCTTC
CASSLVSYRNNEQFF
>TRBV20-1|TRBD2|NA|TRBJ2-1
TGCAGTGCTAGAGTTAGCGGGAGGGGTAATGAGCAGTTCTTC
CSARVSGRGNEQFF
>TRBV5-1|TRBD2|NA|TRBJ2-5
TGCGCCAGCAGCTCGGGGGGGCCAGCGGGAGGAGAGACCCAGTACTTC
CASSSGGPAGGETQYF
>TRBV10-3|NA|once|TRBJ2-1
TGTGCCATCAGTGAGTCGGGTGGGGGACCGTACAATAAGCAGTTCTTC
CAISESGGGPYNKQFF
>TRBV19|NA|NA|TRBJ1-1
TGTGCCAGTGTATCTGTGGCCGAAGCTTTCTTT
CASVSVAEAFF
>TRBV11-2|NA|NA|TRBJ2-3
TGTGCCAGCAGCTACCAGAGGGCGAGAGATACGCAATATTTT
CASSYQRARDTQYF
>TRBV12-3/TRBV12-4|NA|NA|TRBJ2-6
TGTGCCAGCAGTCCCCAGGGACCTGGGGCCAACGTCCTGACTTTC
CASSPQGPGANVLTF
>TRBV30|TRBD1|NA|TRBJ2-7
TGTGCCTGGATTAGGGCAGGGGGCTTCTACAAGCAGTACTTC
CAWIRAGGFYKQYF
>TRBV11-3|NA|NA|TRBJ2-1
TGTGCCAGCGGCCCCGGGTTCCCGAGCTACTCCGGGACGGGGGTCCCAAGCTCATACAATGAGCAGTTCTTC
CASGPGFPSYSGTGVPSSYNEQFF
>TRBV7-3|NA|few|TRBJ2-5
TGTGCCAGCAGCTGGGACTGGCCCCAAGAGACCCAGTACTTC
CASSWDWPQETQYF